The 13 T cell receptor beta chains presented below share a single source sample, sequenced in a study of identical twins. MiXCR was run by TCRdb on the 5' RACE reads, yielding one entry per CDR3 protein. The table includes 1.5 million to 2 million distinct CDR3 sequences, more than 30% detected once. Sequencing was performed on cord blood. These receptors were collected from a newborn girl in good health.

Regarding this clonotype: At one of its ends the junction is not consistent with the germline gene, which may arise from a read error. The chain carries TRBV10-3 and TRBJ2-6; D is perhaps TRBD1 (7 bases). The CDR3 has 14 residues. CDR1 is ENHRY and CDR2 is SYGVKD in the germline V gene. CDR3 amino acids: CATAGGTGADVLTF. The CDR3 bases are TGTGCCACCGCAGGGGGGACTGGGGCCGACGTCCTGACTTTC.

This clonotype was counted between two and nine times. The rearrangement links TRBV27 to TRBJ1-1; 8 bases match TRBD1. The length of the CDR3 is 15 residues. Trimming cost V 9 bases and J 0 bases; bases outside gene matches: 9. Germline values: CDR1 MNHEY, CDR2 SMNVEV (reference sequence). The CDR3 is CASAWTGPLNTEAFF. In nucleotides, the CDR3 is TGTGCCAGTGCTTGGACAGGGCCTCTGAACACTGAAGCTTTCTTT.

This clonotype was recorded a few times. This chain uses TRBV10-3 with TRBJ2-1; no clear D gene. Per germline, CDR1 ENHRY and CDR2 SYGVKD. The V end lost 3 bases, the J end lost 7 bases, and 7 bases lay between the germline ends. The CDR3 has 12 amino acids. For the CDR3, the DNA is TGTGCCATCAGTGACCCAAGGAATGAGCAGTTCTTC. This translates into CAISDPRNEQFF.

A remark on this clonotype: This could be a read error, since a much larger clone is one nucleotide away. The CDR3 spells CATSRGPAGQETQYF. For the CDR3, the DNA is TGTGCCACCAGCAGAGGCCCAGCGGGGCAAGAGACCCAGTACTTC. The rearrangement uses TRBV15 and TRBJ2-5, with TRBD2 matching over 7 bases. This CDR3 has 15 residues. V gave up 1 base and J gave up 2 bases; unmatched junction bases: 4. Germline CDR1 and CDR2: LNHNV and YYDKDF (reference sequence). The whole variable domain, filled in from reference TRBV15 and TRBJ2-5, reads DAMVIQNPRYQVTQFGKPVTLSCSQTLNHNVMYWYQQKSSQAPKLLFHYYDKDFNNEADTPDNFQSRRPNTSFCFLDIRSPGLGDTAMYLCATSRGPAGQETQYFGPGTRLLVL.

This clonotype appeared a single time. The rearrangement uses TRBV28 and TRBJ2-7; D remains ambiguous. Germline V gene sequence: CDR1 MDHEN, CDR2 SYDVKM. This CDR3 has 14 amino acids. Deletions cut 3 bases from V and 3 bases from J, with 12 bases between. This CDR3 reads CASSFLSHNYEQYF. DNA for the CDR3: TGTGCCAGCAGTTTCCTGTCCCATAACTACGAGCAGTACTTC.

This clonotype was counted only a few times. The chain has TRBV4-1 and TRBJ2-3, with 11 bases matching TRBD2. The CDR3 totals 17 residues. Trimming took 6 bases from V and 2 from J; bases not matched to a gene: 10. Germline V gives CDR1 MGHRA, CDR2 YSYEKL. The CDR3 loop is CASSRTLAGGATDTQYF. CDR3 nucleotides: TGCGCCAGCAGTCGCACTTTAGCGGGGGGGGCCACAGATACGCAGTATTTT.

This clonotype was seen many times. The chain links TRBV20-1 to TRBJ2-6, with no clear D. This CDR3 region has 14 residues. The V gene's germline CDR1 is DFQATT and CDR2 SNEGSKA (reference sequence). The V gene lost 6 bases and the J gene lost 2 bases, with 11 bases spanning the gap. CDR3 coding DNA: TGCAGTGCCCCCGAACTGACTGGGGCCAACGTCCTGACTTTC. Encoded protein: CSAPELTGANVLTF.

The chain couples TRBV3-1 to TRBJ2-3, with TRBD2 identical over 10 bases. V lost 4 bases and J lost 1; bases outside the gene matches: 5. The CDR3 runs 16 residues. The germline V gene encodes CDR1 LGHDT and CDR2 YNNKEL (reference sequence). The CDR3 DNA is TGTGCCAGCAGCCGCTGGCTAGCGGGGGGCACAGATACGCAGTATTTT. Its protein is CASSRWLAGGTDTQYF.

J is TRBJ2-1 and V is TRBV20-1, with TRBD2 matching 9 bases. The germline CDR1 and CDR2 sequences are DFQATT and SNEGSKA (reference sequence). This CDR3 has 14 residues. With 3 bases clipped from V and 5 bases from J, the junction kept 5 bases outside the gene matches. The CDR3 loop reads CSASTAGGHNEQFF. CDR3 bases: TGCAGTGCTAGCACCGCGGGGGGGCACAATGAGCAGTTCTTC.

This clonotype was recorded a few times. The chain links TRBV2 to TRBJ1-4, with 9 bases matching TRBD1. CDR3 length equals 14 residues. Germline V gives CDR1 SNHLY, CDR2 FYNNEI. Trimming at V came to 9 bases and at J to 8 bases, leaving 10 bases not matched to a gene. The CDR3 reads CASLTGGAKEKLFF. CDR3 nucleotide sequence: TGTGCCAGTCTCACAGGGGGCGCAAAGGAAAAACTGTTTTTT.

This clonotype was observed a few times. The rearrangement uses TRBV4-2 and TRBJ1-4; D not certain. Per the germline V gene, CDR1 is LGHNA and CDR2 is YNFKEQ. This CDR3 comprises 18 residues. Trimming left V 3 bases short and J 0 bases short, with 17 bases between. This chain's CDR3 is CASSHHRFGIATNEKLFF. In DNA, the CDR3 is TGTGCCAGCAGCCATCATCGGTTTGGGATTGCAACTAATGAAAAACTGTTTTTT.

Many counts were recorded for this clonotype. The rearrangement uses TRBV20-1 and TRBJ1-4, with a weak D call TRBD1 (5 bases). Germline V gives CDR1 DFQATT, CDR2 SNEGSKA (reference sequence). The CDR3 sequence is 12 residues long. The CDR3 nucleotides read TGCAGCGTTGGGGGGAGAGGTGAAAAACTGTTTTTT. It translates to CSVGGRGEKLFF.

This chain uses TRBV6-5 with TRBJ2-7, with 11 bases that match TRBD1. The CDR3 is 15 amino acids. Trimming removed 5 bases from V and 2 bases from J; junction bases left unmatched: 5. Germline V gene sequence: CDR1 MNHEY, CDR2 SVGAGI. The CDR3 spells CASSAPGQGAYEQYF. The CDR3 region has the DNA TGTGCCAGCAGTGCCCCGGGACAGGGGGCCTACGAGCAGTACTTC.